The rows below give T cell receptor beta chains drawn from one sample of a study of cytomegalovirus exposure and HLA in healthy donors. TCRdb's table, derived via immunoSEQ multiplex PCR, lists solely in-frame clones and lacks some. The table shows some 200,000 clones, with about 86% occurring only once. The source material was PBMCs. The receptor set was obtained from a woman between 18 and 29 years old in good health and CMV-seropositive. CDR3s include the opening cysteine and the closing phenylalanine or tryptophan. Each record gives: J gene, V gene, clone size, D gene, CDR3 DNA, CDR3 protein. The D gene is left open where the match is weak. Some rows mark clone size as missing; the rest say once, few, many or name a class of expanded clone.

j_gene: TRBJ2-5
v_gene: TRBV19
abundance: NA
d_gene: TRBD2
CDR3nt: TGTGCCAGTAGTCCGGGACTAGGCCCAGAGACCCAGTACTTC
CDR3aa: CASSPGLGPETQYF

j_gene: TRBJ1-2
v_gene: TRBV4-1
abundance: NA
d_gene: NA
CDR3nt: TGCGCCAGCAGCCACCGCCTAGACGGAGAATATGGCTACACCTTC
CDR3aa: CASSHRLDGEYGYTF

j_gene: TRBJ2-1
v_gene: TRBV10-3
abundance: NA
d_gene: NA
CDR3nt: TGTGCCACCCGGGGCCCGGGGGATGAGCAGTTCTTC
CDR3aa: CATRGPGDEQFF

j_gene: TRBJ1-3
v_gene: TRBV7-2
abundance: NA
d_gene: NA
CDR3nt: TGTGCCAGCAGCTTAGACCGTGGCGGAAACACCATATATTTT
CDR3aa: CASSLDRGGNTIYF

j_gene: TRBJ1-1
v_gene: TRBV7-3
abundance: NA
d_gene: NA
CDR3nt: TGTGCCAGCAGCTTAAATCCGGGAGTGAACACTGAAGCTTTCTTT
CDR3aa: CASSLNPGVNTEAFF

j_gene: TRBJ2-2
v_gene: TRBV11-3
abundance: NA
d_gene: NA
CDR3nt: TGTGCCAGCAGCTTAACCGGGACTCGCCGCGGGGAGCTGTTTTTT
CDR3aa: CASSLTGTRRGELFF

j_gene: TRBJ1-4
v_gene: TRBV11-2
abundance: NA
d_gene: TRBD1
CDR3nt: TGTGCCAGCAGCCCCTCGACAGGGGAAAAACTGTTTTTT
CDR3aa: CASSPSTGEKLFF

j_gene: TRBJ1-1
v_gene: TRBV19
abundance: NA
d_gene: TRBD1
CDR3nt: TGTGCCAGCCTTAAAGCCGGGACAGGGGATACTGAAGCTTTCTTT
CDR3aa: CASLKAGTGDTEAFF

j_gene: TRBJ1-2
v_gene: TRBV27
abundance: NA
d_gene: NA
CDR3nt: TGTGCCAGCAGTGGGCGGGGTAGCGGCTACACCTTC
CDR3aa: CASSGRGSGYTF

j_gene: TRBJ1-2
v_gene: TRBV27
abundance: once
d_gene: TRBD1
CDR3nt: TGTGCCAGCAGTTTATTGGGGACAGGGGGAGGTTCTGGCTACACCTTC
CDR3aa: CASSLLGTGGGSGYTF

j_gene: TRBJ2-1
v_gene: TRBV6-6
abundance: once
d_gene: NA
CDR3nt: TGTGCCAGCAGCTGGGACAACTACAATGAGCAGTTCTTC
CDR3aa: CASSWDNYNEQFF

j_gene: TRBJ2-7
v_gene: TRBV6-6
abundance: NA
d_gene: TRBD2
CDR3nt: TGTGCCAGCAGTACCGGCGGGGGGATACCCTACGAGCAGTACTTC
CDR3aa: CASSTGGGIPYEQYF

j_gene: TRBJ1-3
v_gene: TRBV27
abundance: NA
d_gene: NA
CDR3nt: TGTGCCAGCAGTTTCCGGAGCTCTGGAAACACCATATATTTT
CDR3aa: CASSFRSSGNTIYF

j_gene: TRBJ2-5
v_gene: TRBV5-1
abundance: NA
d_gene: TRBD1
CDR3nt: TGCGCCAGCAGCGATACAGGGGGGCGAGAGACCCAGTACTTC
CDR3aa: CASSDTGGRETQYF

j_gene: TRBJ2-7
v_gene: TRBV7-6
abundance: NA
d_gene: TRBD2
CDR3nt: TGTGCCAGCGCTAGCGGGGGGACCTACGAGCAGTACTTC
CDR3aa: CASASGGTYEQYF

j_gene: TRBJ2-2
v_gene: TRBV25-1
abundance: NA
d_gene: TRBD1
CDR3nt: TGTGCCAGCGGGTGGACAGGGGGCGTCGGGGAGCTGTTTTTT
CDR3aa: CASGWTGGVGELFF

j_gene: TRBJ1-2
v_gene: TRBV7-2
abundance: NA
d_gene: TRBD1
CDR3nt: TGTGCCAGCAGCTCAGGGGGAGGTCCCTATGGCTACACCTTC
CDR3aa: CASSSGGGPYGYTF

j_gene: TRBJ2-2
v_gene: TRBV4-2
abundance: NA
d_gene: TRBD2
CDR3nt: TGTGCCAGCAGCAAGGGACTAGCGGGCCAGGGTGGCACCGGGGAGCTGTTTTTT
CDR3aa: CASSKGLAGQGGTGELFF

j_gene: TRBJ1-2
v_gene: TRBV7-2
abundance: NA
d_gene: NA
CDR3nt: TGTGCCAGCAGCCGAAACGGGGGGAATCGGGGCTATGGCTACACCTTC
CDR3aa: CASSRNGGNRGYGYTF

j_gene: TRBJ1-1
v_gene: TRBV5-4
abundance: NA
d_gene: NA
CDR3nt: TGTGCCAGCAGCCCCCCCCCGGAGTTGAACACTGAAGCTTTCTTT
CDR3aa: CASSPPPELNTEAFF

j_gene: TRBJ2-1
v_gene: TRBV5-6
abundance: NA
d_gene: NA
CDR3nt: TGTGCCAGCAGCTCCTCAAAACATTACAATGAGCAGTTCTTC
CDR3aa: CASSSSKHYNEQFF

j_gene: TRBJ2-5
v_gene: TRBV4-1
abundance: few
d_gene: NA
CDR3nt: TGCGCCAGCAGCCAAGACCCTAGCGTGGCAGAGACCCAGTACTTC
CDR3aa: CASSQDPSVAETQYF

j_gene: TRBJ2-7
v_gene: TRBV4-1
abundance: NA
d_gene: NA
CDR3nt: TGCGCCAGCAGCCAAGATTGGCCAGGGACTTCCTACGAGCAGTACTTC
CDR3aa: CASSQDWPGTSYEQYF

j_gene: TRBJ1-6
v_gene: TRBV10-2
abundance: few
d_gene: NA
CDR3nt: TGCGCCAGCACGGACATATCTAATTCACCCCTCCACTTT
CDR3aa: CASTDISNSPLHF

j_gene: TRBJ2-3
v_gene: TRBV5-6
abundance: NA
d_gene: NA
CDR3nt: TGTGCCAGCAGCCTGGGTCATTTGGATACGCAGTATTTT
CDR3aa: CASSLGHLDTQYF

j_gene: TRBJ1-5
v_gene: TRBV19
abundance: NA
d_gene: NA
CDR3nt: TGTGCCAGTAGTACGACACATTATAGCAATCAGCCCCAGCATTTT
CDR3aa: CASSTTHYSNQPQHF

j_gene: TRBJ2-2
v_gene: TRBV6-6
abundance: NA
d_gene: NA
CDR3nt: TGTGCCAGCAGCCGGGACACCAACACCGGGGAGCTGTTTTTT
CDR3aa: CASSRDTNTGELFF

j_gene: TRBJ2-5
v_gene: TRBV5-1
abundance: NA
d_gene: NA
CDR3nt: TGCGCCAGCAGCTTGACAGCTCAAAAAGAGACCCAGTACTTC
CDR3aa: CASSLTAQKETQYF

j_gene: TRBJ2-2
v_gene: TRBV4-2
abundance: once
d_gene: TRBD2
CDR3nt: TGTGCCAGCAGCCAAATAACAAGCGGACTAGCGGGGGGGCGGTACACCGGGGAGCTGTTTTTT
CDR3aa: CASSQITSGLAGGRYTGELFF

j_gene: TRBJ2-3
v_gene: TRBV19
abundance: NA
d_gene: TRBD2
CDR3nt: TGTGCCAGTAGTAAACGCGGGGGGTTGGGCACAGATACGCAGTATTTT
CDR3aa: CASSKRGGLGTDTQYF